Presented here are 7 T cell receptor beta chains from one specimen sequenced in a study of OX40 agonist ivuxolimab in advanced cancers. Measured with immunoSEQ multiplex PCR; TCRdb has only the in-frame clones, and not every one. Seen here are 25,000 or so clones, 84% observed once, and the top ten hold approximately 14%. The sample consisted of CD4+ or CD8+ T cells sorted from blood, taken in a trial of the OX40 agonist ivuxolimab. The receptors shown here come from an adult with an advanced solid tumor such as melanoma, head and neck, liver or kidney cancer.

In its sample, this clone was seen a few times. The chain recombines TRBV9 with TRBJ1-2; D ambiguous. The V end was cut by 0 bases, the J end by 8 bases, with 14 bases between. Germline V CDR1 and CDR2: SGDLS, YYNGEE. The CDR3 is 14 amino acids. As DNA, the CDR3 is TGTGCCAGCAGCGTAGGGGGAGGGCTGGCAGGCTACACCTTC. As protein: CASSVGGGLAGYTF.

V and J are TRBV9 and TRBJ1-4; the D gene is possibly TRBD1 (5 bases). CDR3 size: 15 residues. CDR1 is SGDLS, CDR2 YYNGEE, per germline. Trimming took 0 bases from V and 7 from J, leaving 13 bases between them. The DNA of the CDR3 is TGTGCCAGCAGCGTAGGGGGGAAGCTGGGTGAAAAACTGTTTTTT. Its protein product is CASSVGGKLGEKLFF.

The V and J genes are TRBV9 and TRBJ1-1, with a possible D match to TRBD1 (6 bases). The CDR3 length is 15 residues. V lost 5 bases, J lost 1 base, and 15 bases lay in between. Germline V gene lookup returns CDR1 SGDLS and CDR2 YYNGEE. The CDR3 protein is CASRVTGSANTEAFF. The CDR3 DNA reads TGTGCCAGCAGGGTAACAGGGTCCGCGAACACTGAAGCTTTCTTT.

CDR3 sequence (DNA): TGTGCCAGCAGTTACGGACAGCTAGACTATGGCTACACCTTC. Translated: CASSYGQLDYGYTF. This chain joins TRBV6-5 and TRBJ1-2, with TRBD1 as a possible D gene (6 bases). Germline assignment: CDR1 MNHEY and CDR2 SVGAGI. The CDR3 covers 14 residues. Deletions cut 2 bases from V and 3 bases from J, with 10 bases between.

This clone was counted a few times. This chain joins TRBV9 and TRBJ1-5; the D gene is possibly TRBD1 (5 bases). CDR3 length equals 15 residues. Germline V gene sequence: CDR1 SGDLS, CDR2 YYNGEE. The V end lost 4 bases, the J end lost 4 bases, and 15 bases lay between the germline ends. DNA of the CDR3: TGTGCCAGCAGCCCTTCAGGGATGATTAATCAGCCCCAGCATTTT. It is translated as CASSPSGMINQPQHF.

V is TRBV7-9 and J is TRBJ1-1, with D possibly TRBD1 on 6 matching bases. V was shortened by 0 bases and J by 1 base, with 9 bases between the two germline ends. CDR1 SEHNR and CDR2 FQNEAQ come from the germline V gene (reference sequence). The CDR3 is made up of 15 amino acids. CDR3 in DNA: TGTGCCAGCAGCTTAGCGGGGGGGCCGAACACTGAAGCTTTCTTT. Amino acids: CASSLAGGPNTEAFF. Combining the CDR3 with reference TRBV7-9 and TRBJ1-1 gives the whole variable domain DTGVSQNPRHKITKRGQNVTFRCDPISEHNRLYWYRQTLGQGPEFLTYFQNEAQLEKSRLLSDRFSAERPKGSFSTLEIQRTEQGDSAMYLCASSLAGGPNTEAFFGQGTRLTVV.

This clone is judged medium-sized. This sequence joins TRBV2 and TRBJ1-1; 9 bases agree with TRBD1. This CDR3 spans 14 amino acids. V trimming: 6 bases; J trimming: 5 bases; junction bases outside the gene matches: 7. Germline V gene lookup returns CDR1 SNHLY and CDR2 FYNNEI. This chain's CDR3 is CASRVDRGPTEAFF. DNA for the CDR3: TGTGCCAGCAGGGTGGACAGGGGTCCGACTGAAGCTTTCTTT.